These 21 T cell receptor beta chains share one sample of origin, sequenced in a study of molecular identifiers for immune sequencing clone quantification. TCRdb called the PCR reads again in MiXCR, with one record for every CDR3 protein. The sample consists of some 320,000 distinct CDR3 sequences, about a fifth of them appearing once. Sequenced sample: naive CD8+ T cells from blood, with Jurkat cell RNA spiked in. As to subset: FACS-sorted CD8+CD4-CCR7+CD45RA+ naive T cells. Source of these receptors: a human donor in good health. Some libraries in this study had Jurkat cell RNA spiked in.

This clonotype was found many times. The rearrangement links TRBV18 to TRBJ1-5; the D is unclear. V was cut by 2 bases and J by 12 bases, with 14 bases left in between. The CDR3 spans 13 residues. Germline assignment: CDR1 KGHSH and CDR2 LQKENI. The CDR3 coding sequence is TGTGCCAGCTCACCAGTAGGCAGCCGGCTCCAGCATTTT. Translated, it gives CASSPVGSRLQHF.

Turning to this clonotype: A read error is possible here, since a much larger clone lies one base away. The chain uses TRBV24-1 and TRBJ2-3; the D is unclear. The CDR3 is 16 amino acids. Germline assignment: CDR1 KGHDR and CDR2 SFDVKD. Trimming pared 5 bases from V and 5 bases from J, leaving 19 bases between. Here the CDR3 reads CATSGHPRAGLDTQYF. The DNA for the CDR3 is TGTGCCACCAGTGGCCACCCCCGGGCTGGATTAGATACGCAGTATTTT.

Many counts were recorded for this clonotype. The V call is TRBV12-3 or TRBV12-4, the J call TRBJ2-3; 7 bases fit TRBD1. V dropped 3 bases and J dropped 2; count of bases not matched to a gene: 2. The CDR3 covers 14 residues. The CDR3 DNA sequence: TGTGCCAGCAGTTTCACAGGGGTCACAGATACGCAGTATTTT. Its translation is CASSFTGVTDTQYF.

The sample holds a few counts of this clonotype. CDR3 region: CSARDGNSPGGYEQYF. The CDR3, as DNA: TGCAGTGCTAGAGATGGGAATAGCCCTGGGGGGTACGAGCAGTACTTC. The chain recombines TRBV20-1 with TRBJ2-7; tentatively, D is TRBD2 (6 bases). Germline V gives CDR1 DFQATT, CDR2 SNEGSKA (reference sequence). The CDR3 runs to 16 residues. The V and J ends lost 0 bases and 4 bases respectively, with 19 bases between them.

About this clonotype itself: Relative to the germline gene, one junction end is altered; a read error may explain this. The rearrangement links TRBV18 to TRBJ1-1; D possibly corresponds to TRBD1 (6 bases). The CDR3 is 15 amino acids. CDR1 and CDR2 from the germline V gene are KGHSH and LQKENI. The CDR3 coding sequence is TGTGCCAGCTCACCGGAAGGGCGGGGGGACACCGAAGCTTTCTTT. Protein product: CASSPEGRGDTEAFF. Based on the CDR3 plus reference TRBV18 and TRBJ1-1, the full variable domain is NAGVMQNPRHLVRRRGQEARLRCSPMKGHSHVYWYRQLPEEGLKFMVYLQKENIIDESGMPKERFSAEFPKEGPSILRIQQVVRGDSAAYFCASSPEGRGDTEAFFGQGTRLTVV.

The genes are TRBV27 and TRBJ2-7; 7 bases align to TRBD2. This CDR3 region has 15 residues. The V gene end was trimmed by 5 bases and the J gene end by 3 bases; junction bases not matched to a gene: 10. CDR1 is MNHEY and CDR2 is SMNVEV in the germline V gene (reference sequence). CDR3: CASSSRGRDLYEQYF. Written as DNA, the CDR3 is TGTGCCAGCAGTAGTCGAGGGAGGGACCTCTACGAGCAGTACTTC.

Notes on this clonotype: A read error may be the cause here, since a much bigger clone is one base away. V usage is TRBV4-1 and J usage is TRBJ2-7; 7 bases map to TRBD1. This CDR3 has 15 amino acids. CDR1 MGHRA and CDR2 YSYEKL come from the germline V gene. The CDR3 DNA reads TGCGCCAGCAGCCAAGGTGTCGGGACAGCCTACGGGCAGTACTTC. Translation gives CASSQGVGTAYGQYF.

The gene calls are TRBV4-3 and TRBJ2-3; D is unresolved. CDR1 LGHNA and CDR2 YSLEER come from the germline V gene. CDR3 size: 15 residues. V was shortened by 0 bases and J by 2 bases, with 9 bases between the two germline ends. DNA of the CDR3: TGCGCCAGCAGCCAAGAGTTAGCCCCCACAGATACGCAGTATTTT. Protein: CASSQELAPTDTQYF.

This clonotype showed up many times. The CDR3 loop is CASSEAAWIRRGGTDTQYF. CDR3 bases: TGTGCCAGCAGTGAAGCTGCGTGGATTCGGCGGGGGGGCACAGATACGCAGTATTTT. V gene TRBV6-1 combines with J gene TRBJ2-3, with TRBD2 identical over 8 bases. Germline V gives CDR1 MNHNS, CDR2 SASEGT. The CDR3 is 19 amino acids. J lost 1 base, V lost 0 bases, and 12 bases had no gene match.

This clonotype was detected a few times. The J gene is TRBJ1-2, the V gene TRBV9; TRBD1 is a possible D gene (6 bases). The CDR3 consists of 13 residues. The V end was cut by 4 bases, the J end by 2 bases, with 9 bases between. Germline CDR1 is SGDLS and CDR2 is YYNGEE. The CDR3 reads CASSTGNNYGYTF. In nucleotides, the CDR3 is TGTGCCAGCAGCACAGGGAACAACTATGGCTACACCTTC.

This clonotype has ten or more counts. The rearrangement links TRBV20-1 to TRBJ2-7; D is unclear. The CDR3 runs 14 residues. Trimming shortened V by 1 base and J by 4 bases, and 14 bases separated the two germline ends. Germline CDR1 DFQATT, CDR2 SNEGSKA (reference sequence). This chain's CDR3 is CSARVPGLGYEQYF. As DNA, the CDR3 is TGCAGTGCTAGAGTGCCAGGTTTGGGTTACGAGCAGTACTTC.

Notes on this clonotype: At one end, the junction sequence differs from germline, possibly due to a read error. The chain joins TRBV28 to TRBJ2-7, with D perhaps TRBD1 or TRBD2 (6 bases each). The germline CDR1 and CDR2 sequences are MDHEN and SYDVKM. The CDR3 contains 16 residues. DNA of the CDR3: TGTGCCAGCGGACTAAGGACCCATACGGAGGGGGACGAGCAGTGCTTC. Amino acid sequence: CASGLRTHTEGDEQCF.

Remarks on this clonotype: Given a much more abundant clone one base away, this may be a read error. The genes are TRBV4-3 and TRBJ2-7; tentatively, D is TRBD1 or TRBD2 (5 bases each). V lost 0 bases to trimming and J lost 2 bases, with 17 bases between them. The CDR3 runs 17 residues. The germline gives CDR1 LGHNA, CDR2 YSLEER. CDR3 nucleotides: TGCGCCAGCAGCCAAGAGGGGCACCGGGACGGTCCCTACGAGCAGTACTTC. Its protein is CASSQEGHRDGPYEQYF.

For this clonotype: With a much larger clone just one base away, this may be a read error. This chain uses TRBV5-1 with TRBJ2-7; TRBD1 agrees at 7 bases. The ends lost 6 bases at V and 3 bases at J; junction bases unmatched: 6. CDR3 length: 13 amino acids. The germline V gene encodes CDR1 SGHRS and CDR2 YFSETQ. As DNA, the CDR3 is TGCGCCAGCAACTTCGGGGACAGCTACGAGCAGTACTTC. Its translation is CASNFGDSYEQYF.

This clonotype has a handful of counts. A much larger clonotype is one base distant, so this may be a read error. The chain is built from TRBV28 and TRBJ1-2, with 10 positions matching TRBD1. After removal of 5 bases from V and 0 bases from J, the junction contained 15 bases not matched to a gene. The germline V gene encodes CDR1 MDHEN and CDR2 SYDVKM. CDR3 size: 19 residues. CDR3 protein: CASSQTLGQGDFPNYGYTF. Written as DNA, the CDR3 is TGTGCCAGCAGTCAAACCCTCGGACAGGGGGACTTCCCTAACTATGGCTACACCTTC.

Only a few counts were recorded for this clonotype. This chain connects TRBV2 to TRBJ2-6; TRBD2 agrees at 9 bases. V was clipped by 8 bases and J by 2 bases; unmatched bases: 13. Germline V gene lookup returns CDR1 SNHLY and CDR2 FYNNEI. CDR3 length: 18 residues. The CDR3 sequence: CASGESSGTGAGANVLTF. Written as DNA, the CDR3 is TGTGCCAGCGGCGAGTCTAGCGGGACTGGGGCTGGGGCCAACGTCCTGACTTTC. Drawing the rest from reference TRBV2 and TRBJ2-6, the complete variable domain is EPEVTQTPSHQVTQMGQEVILRCVPISNHLYFYWYRQILGQKVEFLVSFYNNEISEKSEIFDDQFSVERPDGSNFTLKIRSTKLEDSAMYFCASGESSGTGAGANVLTFGAGSRLTVL.

This clonotype appeared many times. The V call is TRBV12-5, the J call TRBJ2-7; D gene unclear. Trimming stripped 1 base from V and 2 bases from J, with 6 bases between. The germline V gene encodes CDR1 LGHNT and CDR2 FRNRAP. The CDR3 consists of 13 residues. CDR3 nucleotide sequence: TGTGCTAGTGGTTTGGGGGGTACCTACGAGCAGTACTTC. It yields the protein CASGLGGTYEQYF. The complete variable domain, with remaining parts taken from reference TRBV12-5 and TRBJ2-7, reads DARVTQTPRHKVTEMGQEVTMRCQPILGHNTVFWYRQTMMQGLELLAYFRNRAPLDDSGMPKDRFSAEMPDATLATLKIQPSEPRDSAVYFCASGLGGTYEQYFGPGTRLTVT.

This clonotype was recorded many times. The rearrangement uses TRBV29-1 and TRBJ1-2; no firm D call. This CDR3 has 11 amino acids. V lost 2 bases and J lost 5, with 6 bases in between. Germline loops: CDR1 SQVTM, CDR2 ANQGSEA. The CDR3 bases are TGCAGCGTTGAACAGGCTTATGGCTACACCTTC. It specifies CSVEQAYGYTF.

This clonotype was found many times. The gene calls are TRBV4-3 and TRBJ1-2; 7 positions match TRBD1. The CDR3 is made up of 18 amino acids. From germline, CDR1 is LGHNA and CDR2 YSLEER. J was trimmed by 2 bases and V by 0 bases; bases with no gene match: 12. The CDR3 loop reads CASSQEPDRAFKNYGYTF. The CDR3 region has the DNA TGCGCCAGCAGCCAAGAGCCCGACAGGGCCTTTAAGAACTATGGCTACACCTTC.

This clonotype was seen at least ten times. V gene TRBV2 combines with J gene TRBJ1-6; D gene unclear. The CDR3 is 14 amino acids. Germline V CDR1 and CDR2: SNHLY, FYNNEI. With 7 bases removed from V and 2 bases from J, the gap between germline ends came to 9 bases. CDR3 in amino acids: CASTRETYNSPLHF. Here the CDR3 DNA reads TGTGCCAGCACACGCGAAACCTATAATTCACCCCTCCACTTT.

The chain uses TRBV27 and TRBJ2-6; the D gene is possibly TRBD1 (5 bases). This CDR3 is 16 amino acids long. With 5 bases removed from V and 0 bases from J, the gap between germline ends came to 11 bases. CDR1 is MNHEY and CDR2 is SMNVEV in the germline V gene (reference sequence). The CDR3 DNA is TGTGCCAGCAGTCCCGTGACAGTCTCTGGGGCCAACGTCCTGACTTTC. It codes for CASSPVTVSGANVLTF. Full variable domain (rest looked up from reference TRBV27 and TRBJ2-6): EAQVTQNPRYLITVTGKKLTVTCSQNMNHEYMSWYRQDPGLGLRQIYYSMNVEVTDKGDVPEGYKVSRKEKRNFPLILESPSPNQTSLYFCASSPVTVSGANVLTFGAGSRLTVL.